The sequence of this T cell receptor (beta chain) was determined in a study of post-analysis software for immune sequencing data. Unique molecular identifiers had been added to the TCR beta cDNA libraries. TCRdb reanalysed the PCR reads using MiXCR and keeps one entry per CDR3 protein. The sample holds 800,000 to 950,000 distinct CDR3 sequences, about 53% seen once. Regarding the study as a whole: Included in a set of five TRBV segments more frequent in patients than controls were TRBV5-6, TRBV5-1 and TRBV20-1.

CDR3 length: 15 residues. The germline V gene has CDR1 SGDLS and CDR2 YYNGEE. J gave up 6 bases and V 2 bases, and 11 bases lay outside the gene matches. This clonotype turned up a few times. Its antigen remains unknown. V and J are TRBV9 and TRBJ2-7; 7 positions match TRBD2. The receptor was derived from a girl between 5 and 17 years old with multiple sclerosis. Sequenced sample: blood. CDR3 coding DNA: TGTGCCAGCAGCGTCACTAGCGCGCTGCTGAGCGAGCAGTACTTC. Its protein is CASSVTSALLSEQYF.